A single sample is the source of the 26 T cell receptor beta chains below, sequenced in a study of blood T cell repertoires in COVID-19. Assay used: immunoSEQ multiplex PCR; TCRdb lists only in-frame clones, some missing. Here the sample spans roughly 140,000 clones, 85% to 90% being singletons. The material sequenced was peripheral blood. The receptors originated from a woman of 80 years or more with acute or convalescent COVID-19.

In its sample, this clone was seen once. This chain connects TRBV6-5 to TRBJ2-6; D perhaps matches TRBD2 (5 bases). The CDR3 covers 15 residues. V was clipped by 7 bases and J by 4 bases, with 14 bases between them. Germline values: CDR1 MNHEY, CDR2 SVGAGI. In DNA form, the CDR3 reads TGTGCCAGCATGAGGGAAACAGCCGGGGCCAACGTCCTGACTTTC. It specifies CASMRETAGANVLTF.

This chain connects TRBV5-6 to TRBJ1-6; D ambiguous. The CDR3 covers 13 residues. Trimming removed 0 bases at V and 9 bases at J, with 7 bases between. From germline, CDR1 is SGHDT and CDR2 YYEEEE. This CDR3 is CASSLERGSPLHF. The CDR3 DNA is TGTGCCAGCAGCTTGGAGCGCGGTTCACCCCTCCACTTT.

The chain uses TRBV2 and TRBJ1-2; D uncertain. The CDR3 length is 15 residues. CDR1 and CDR2 from the germline V gene are SNHLY and FYNNEI. V lost 4 bases and J 0 bases, leaving 12 bases between the germline ends. CDR3 protein: CASSGRDGANYGYTF. The CDR3 coding sequence is TGTGCCAGCAGTGGCCGAGACGGAGCTAACTATGGCTACACCTTC.

This chain joins TRBV28 and TRBJ1-1; D not resolved. The germline CDR1 and CDR2 sequences are MDHEN and SYDVKM. This CDR3 spans 15 amino acids. The V gene lost 3 bases and the J gene lost 3 bases, with 14 bases spanning the gap. Here the CDR3 DNA reads TGTGCCAGCAGTTTGTTTTTGTCAGACTACACTGAAGCTTTCTTT. Protein sequence: CASSLFLSDYTEAFF.

The gene calls are TRBV7-3 and TRBJ2-5; 7 nucleotides align to TRBD2. Looked up from germline, CDR1 is SGHTA and CDR2 is FQGTGA. V dropped 2 bases and J dropped 4; count of bases not matched to a gene: 10. The CDR3 runs 16 residues. Here the CDR3 reads CASSLGRAPWGETQYF. CDR3 nucleotides: TGTGCCAGCAGCTTAGGGAGGGCACCCTGGGGAGAGACCCAGTACTTC.

The chain has TRBV28 and TRBJ1-4; 12 bases fit TRBD1. CDR1 and CDR2 (germline): MDHEN, SYDVKM. Trimming at V came to 6 bases and at J to 8 bases, leaving 4 bases not matched to a gene. The CDR3 sequence is 14 residues long. CDR3 in amino acids: CASRGQGAGEKLFF. CDR3 DNA sequence: TGTGCCAGCAGGGGACAGGGGGCTGGAGAAAAACTGTTTTTT.

In this sample, this clone turned up once. V usage is TRBV18 and J usage is TRBJ1-2; 9 positions agree with TRBD1. Germline V gene sequence: CDR1 KGHSH, CDR2 LQKENI. V was clipped by 1 base and J by 3 bases; unmatched bases: 6. CDR3 length: 16 amino acids. Written as DNA, the CDR3 is TGTGCCAGCTCACCACAACAGGGGGCTTTGGACTATGGCTACACCTTC. Its translation: CASSPQQGALDYGYTF.

In this sample, this clone turned up a few times. This chain joins TRBV9 and TRBJ1-1, with 8 bases matching TRBD1. Germline loops: CDR1 SGDLS, CDR2 YYNGEE. With 4 bases clipped from V and 0 bases from J, the junction kept 11 bases outside the gene matches. The CDR3 spans 17 residues. The chain's CDR3 is CASSPDRGPGVNTEAFF. CDR3 bases: TGTGCCAGCAGCCCCGACAGGGGTCCGGGTGTGAACACTGAAGCTTTCTTT.

This chain joins TRBV5-1 and TRBJ1-1; D is unresolved. The ends were cut back, 4 bases at V and 3 bases at J, with 13 bases in the middle. The germline CDR1 and CDR2 sequences are SGHRS and YFSETQ. The CDR3 length is 14 residues. As DNA, the CDR3 is TGCGCCAGCAGCCCGGCTCGGGGTTACACTGAAGCTTTCTTT. Translated, it gives CASSPARGYTEAFF.

The chain combines TRBV6-5 with TRBJ2-2, with D unresolved. Trimming stripped 6 bases from V and 4 bases from J, with 15 bases between. Germline V gene data show CDR1 as MNHEY and CDR2 as SVGAGI. The CDR3 totals 15 residues. The chain's CDR3 is CASSRGSISTGELFF. The CDR3 DNA sequence: TGTGCCAGCAGCCGAGGCAGTATAAGCACCGGGGAGCTGTTTTTT.

V gene TRBV2 combines with J gene TRBJ1-6, with 8 nucleotides matching TRBD1. This CDR3 is built from 16 residues. Germline V gives CDR1 SNHLY, CDR2 FYNNEI. V lost 2 bases to trimming and J lost 7 bases; unmatched junction nucleotides: 7. Written as DNA, the CDR3 is TGTGCCAGCAGTGAATTTCGGGACAGGCGAAATTCACCCCTCCACTTT. Encoded protein: CASSEFRDRRNSPLHF.

The rearrangement uses TRBV10-3 and TRBJ1-2; 7 bases line up with TRBD1. V was clipped by 3 bases and J by 0 bases; unmatched bases: 16. The germline gives CDR1 ENHRY, CDR2 SYGVKD. The CDR3 consists of 19 residues. In DNA, the CDR3 is TGTGCCATCAGTGACTCAATCACGACAGGGATAAGAGCTAACTATGGCTACACCTTC. This translates into CAISDSITTGIRANYGYTF.

This sequence joins TRBV19 and TRBJ1-1, with TRBD1 as a possible D gene (6 bases). The CDR3 contains 15 residues. CDR1 is LNHDA and CDR2 is SQIVND in the germline V gene (reference sequence). V was shortened by 7 bases and J by 0 bases, with 15 bases between the two germline ends. The CDR3 protein is CASNSPSGVNTEAFF. As DNA, the CDR3 is TGTGCCAGTAACTCCCCCTCAGGGGTGAACACTGAAGCTTTCTTT.

The chain carries TRBV7-8 and TRBJ1-5; unclear D gene. CDR1 and CDR2 from the germline V gene are SGHVS and FQNEAQ. The CDR3 totals 15 residues. The V end lost 2 bases, the J end lost 9 bases, and 17 bases lay between the germline ends. CDR3 sequence reads: CASSLSSPSGRPQHF. The CDR3 nucleotides are TGTGCCAGCAGCTTATCCTCACCCAGCGGTCGGCCCCAGCATTTT.

V is TRBV6-6 and J is TRBJ2-7; D not resolved. The CDR3 consists of 12 residues. In germline, CDR1 is MNHNY, CDR2 SVGAGI (reference sequence). Trimming shortened V by 6 bases and J by 3 bases, and 9 bases separated the two germline ends. Here the CDR3 reads CASRLQDYEQYF. Written as DNA, the CDR3 is TGTGCCAGCAGACTCCAGGACTACGAGCAGTACTTC.

The CDR3 sequence is CASSPSGLNSPLHF. In nucleotides, the CDR3 is TGTGCCAGCTCACCCTCAGGTCTTAATTCACCCCTCCACTTT. The gene calls are TRBV18 and TRBJ1-6; D not certain. The CDR3 extends over 14 amino acids. Deletions cut 3 bases from V and 6 bases from J, with 9 bases between. Germline V gene data show CDR1 as KGHSH and CDR2 as LQKENI. Variable domain in full (rest from reference TRBV18 and TRBJ1-6): NAGVMQNPRHLVRRRGQEARLRCSPMKGHSHVYWYRQLPEEGLKFMVYLQKENIIDESGMPKERFSAEFPKEGPSILRIQQVVRGDSAAYFCASSPSGLNSPLHFGNGTRLTVT.

The chain has TRBV5-1 and TRBJ2-7; tentative D call: TRBD1 (6 bases). This CDR3 region has 15 residues. V lost 0 bases to trimming and J lost 0 bases, with 10 bases between them. Germline assignment: CDR1 SGHRS and CDR2 YFSETQ. CDR3 coding DNA: TGCGCCAGCAGCTTGGGGGCAGGGGACTCCTACGAGCAGTACTTC. Translating it yields CASSLGAGDSYEQYF.

The CDR3 bases are TGTGCCAGCAGTTACACGAGACAGAGGAATAATCAGCCCCAGCATTTT. The encoded protein is CASSYTRQRNNQPQHF. The chain combines TRBV6-6 with TRBJ1-5; D may be TRBD1 (5 bases). The CDR3 loop spans 16 amino acids. V was shortened by 2 bases and J by 4 bases, with 15 bases between the two germline ends. Germline lookup yields CDR1 MNHNY and CDR2 SVGAGI (reference sequence).

V is TRBV3-1 (or the pseudogene TRBV3-2) and J is TRBJ2-1, with D possibly being TRBD2 (7 bases). Germline V gene lookup returns CDR1 LGHDT and CDR2 YNNKEL (reference sequence). The V end lost 1 base, the J end lost 2 bases, and 12 bases lay between the germline ends. The CDR3 length is 16 residues. The CDR3 loop reads CASSQAGGPTYNEQFF. CDR3 DNA sequence: TGTGCCAGCAGCCAAGCCGGGGGGCCAACCTACAATGAGCAGTTCTTC.

The rearrangement joins TRBV11-2 to TRBJ1-2; the D is unclear. Trimming removed 3 bases at V and 5 bases at J, with 13 bases between. The CDR3 has 14 residues. Germline V gene lookup returns CDR1 SGHAT and CDR2 FQNNGV. In nucleotides, the CDR3 is TGTGCCAGCAGCTTTTTATCCGCTAGTTATGGCTACACCTTC. Translated, it gives CASSFLSASYGYTF. The complete variable domain, with remaining parts taken from reference TRBV11-2 and TRBJ1-2, reads EAGVAQSPRYKIIEKRQSVAFWCNPISGHATLYWYQQILGQGPKLLIQFQNNGVVDDSQLPKDRFSAERLKGVDSTLKIQPAKLEDSAVYLCASSFLSASYGYTFGSGTRLTVV.

The J gene is TRBJ1-2, the V gene TRBV5-4; D perhaps matches TRBD1 (6 bases). The V and J ends lost 4 bases and 5 bases respectively, with 15 bases between them. This CDR3 region has 14 residues. Germline V CDR1 and CDR2: SGHNT, YYREEE (reference sequence). The CDR3 reads CASSTPDSGYGYTF. The CDR3 nucleotides read TGTGCCAGCAGCACCCCGGACAGTGGGTATGGCTACACCTTC.

V gene TRBV19 combines with J gene TRBJ1-6; 9 nucleotides match TRBD1. This CDR3 spans 15 amino acids. CDR1 and CDR2 from the germline V gene are LNHDA and SQIVND (reference sequence). After removal of 4 bases from V and 9 bases from J, the junction contained 7 bases not matched to a gene. CDR3 in DNA: TGTGCCAGTAGTACATTCGGGACAGGGAGTTCACCCCTCCACTTT. Its translation is CASSTFGTGSSPLHF.

The DNA for the CDR3 is TGTGCCAGCAGCTTACCCGGGACAGGGAGGGTATCTGGGGCCAACGTCCTGACTTTC. Residues: CASSLPGTGRVSGANVLTF. The J gene is TRBJ2-6, the V gene TRBV13, with TRBD1 matching over 9 bases. This CDR3 region has 19 residues. Germline CDR1 reads PRHDT; CDR2 reads FYEKMQ (reference sequence). J lost 1 base, V lost 2 bases, and 9 bases had no gene match.

V usage is TRBV6-5 and J usage is TRBJ1-2; D uncertain. CDR3 length equals 15 residues. Germline V gene data show CDR1 as MNHEY and CDR2 as SVGAGI. Trimming cost V 2 bases and J 2 bases, with 12 bases left between them. CDR3 region: CASSYHVERNYGYTF. The CDR3, as DNA: TGTGCCAGCAGTTACCACGTTGAGAGGAACTATGGCTACACCTTC.

The chain has TRBV7-8 and TRBJ2-2; no clear D. Germline CDR1 is SGHVS and CDR2 is FQNEAQ. This CDR3 has 15 residues. Trimming removed 0 bases at V and 1 base at J, with 6 bases between. Here the CDR3 reads CASSLAWQNTGELFF. The CDR3 bases are TGTGCCAGCAGCTTAGCCTGGCAGAACACCGGGGAGCTGTTTTTT.

The V and J genes are TRBV5-1 and TRBJ1-1; weak D call: TRBD1 (6 bases). The CDR3 is 13 residues long. Per the germline V gene, CDR1 is SGHRS and CDR2 is YFSETQ. V dropped 3 bases and J dropped 4 bases, with 10 bases sitting between them. This CDR3 reads CASSSAGVTEAFF. The CDR3 bases are TGCGCCAGCAGCTCCGCAGGGGTCACTGAAGCTTTCTTT.